This TCR beta chain was sequenced in a study of cytomegalovirus exposure and HLA in healthy donors. Study in general: Falling in the Caucasian-associated ancestry cluster were 80% to 90% of 350 to 400 genotyped donors.

Comments on this clone: Its antigen is unidentified.

PCR amplification relied on 60 Vbeta primers (plus 13 Jbeta primers). Here immunoSEQ multiplex PCR was the method, and the copy in TCRdb shows in-frame clones only, minus some. Counted here are 150,000 to 160,000 clones, around three quarters occurring once; the ten biggest clones make up 3% to 4%. The CDR3 runs 16 residues. V gave up 5 bases and J gave up 0 bases; unmatched junction bases: 9. The germline CDR1 and CDR2 sequences are SGHAT and FQNNGV. Study-level results: A link between a missense DCLRE1C variant and TCR beta V- and J-gene trimming emerged from a later analysis.

J is TRBJ2-7 and V is TRBV11-2; 8 bases line up with TRBD1. The receptor was isolated from a woman aged 35 to 49 in good health and CMV-seronegative. The sequenced material came from PBMCs. CDR3 bases: TGTGCCAGCAGCCCTTCCGGGACAGGAGCCTCCTACGAGCAGTACTTC. Its translation: CASSPSGTGASYEQYF.